These T cell receptor beta chains were read from a single sample in a study of cytomegalovirus exposure and HLA in healthy donors. Assay used: immunoSEQ multiplex PCR; TCRdb lists only in-frame clones, some missing. The specimen's table records 200,000 or so clones. The sequencing sample was made of PBMCs. The receptors originated from a boy aged 5-17 years in good health and CMV-seronegative. Each CDR3 is given with its conserved first and last residue. The D gene is left open where the match is weak.

J | V | length | D | CDR3 | DNA
TRBJ2-1 | TRBV5-1 | 15 | - | CASSPTTDRLNEQFF | TGCGCCAGCAGCCCTACTACTGACAGACTCAATGAGCAGTTCTTC
TRBJ2-5 | TRBV16 | 15 | TRBD1 | CASSHGWDREETQYF | TGTGCCAGCAGCCATGGTTGGGACAGAGAAGAGACCCAGTACTTC
TRBJ2-3 | TRBV2 | 17 | - | CASSRGTSPTSTDTQYF | TGTGCCAGCAGTCGTGGGACTTCACCTACTAGCACAGATACGCAGTATTTT
TRBJ1-1 | TRBV19 | 14 | TRBD1 | CASSTPGTGIEAFF | TGTGCCAGTAGTACTCCCGGGACAGGGATCGAAGCTTTCTTT
TRBJ1-2 | TRBV4-1 | 15 | - | CASSQAVDRGYGYTF | TGCGCCAGCAGCCAAGCCGTGGACAGAGGCTATGGCTACACCTTC
TRBJ2-5 | TRBV28 | 15 | TRBD2 | CASSVMSGAQETQYF | TGTGCCAGCAGTGTGATGAGCGGGGCGCAAGAGACCCAGTACTTC
TRBJ2-3 | TRBV6-5 | 15 | TRBD2 | CASSPRGAKLLVQYF | TGTGCCAGCAGCCCGCGGGGGGCCAAACTTTTAGTGCAGTATTTT
TRBJ2-7 | TRBV23-1 | 16 | - | CASSQSRQLTTYEQYF | TGCGCCAGCAGTCAATCGAGGCAACTCACTACCTACGAGCAGTACTTC
TRBJ1-2 | TRBV9 | 16 | - | CASSVEEGRQPDGYTF | TGTGCCAGCAGCGTAGAGGAGGGCAGGCAGCCAGATGGCTACACCTTC
TRBJ2-1 | TRBV2 | 13 | - | CASSQGQYGEQFF | TGTGCCAGCAGTCAAGGACAGTATGGTGAGCAGTTCTTC
TRBJ1-2 | TRBV7-9 | 13 | TRBD1 | CASSFQGAYGYTF | TGTGCCAGCAGCTTTCAGGGGGCCTATGGCTACACCTTC
TRBJ2-2 | TRBV4-1 | 16 | TRBD2 | CASSQEVLAGIGELFF | TGCGCCAGCAGCCAAGAGGTGCTAGCGGGTATCGGGGAGCTGTTTTTT
TRBJ1-6 | TRBV30 | 12 | - | CAWSYSSSPLHF | TGTGCCTGGAGTTACAGCAGTTCACCCCTCCACTTT
TRBJ1-5 | TRBV7-2 | 13 | - | CASSLRETQPQHF | TGTGCCAGCAGCCTACGGGAGACACAGCCCCAGCATTTT
TRBJ1-1 | TRBV6-1 | 13 | TRBD1 | CASDRGQYTEAFF | TGTGCCAGTGACAGGGGGCAATACACTGAAGCTTTCTTT
TRBJ1-6 | TRBV9 | 14 | - | CASSVDGGGSPLHF | TGTGCCAGCAGCGTAGACGGGGGGGGTTCACCCCTCCACTTT
TRBJ2-1 | TRBV15 | 11 | - | CATTGGHEQFF | TGTGCCACCACAGGGGGGCATGAGCAGTTCTTC
TRBJ2-3 | TRBV30 | 14 | - | CAWSKGMWADTQYF | TGTGCCTGGAGTAAGGGGATGTGGGCAGATACGCAGTATTTT
TRBJ1-3 | TRBV4-1 | 18 | - | CASSQGPGTGRSGNTIYF | TGCGCCAGCAGCCAAGGGCCCGGGACTGGCCGCTCTGGAAACACCATATATTTT
TRBJ1-2 | TRBV29-1 | 15 | TRBD1 | CSVDPWTGGNFGYTF | TGCAGCGTTGACCCCTGGACAGGGGGCAACTTTGGCTACACCTTC
TRBJ1-2 | TRBV9 | 15 | - | CASSVGQEAPYGYTF | TGTGCCAGCAGCGTAGGACAGGAGGCCCCTTATGGCTACACCTTC
TRBJ1-2 | TRBV6-1 | 15 | - | CASSGASITNYGYTF | TGTGCCAGCAGTGGGGCTTCGATAACTAACTATGGCTACACCTTC
TRBJ1-2 | TRBV30 | 13 | TRBD1 | CAWSRQGGYGYTF | TGTGCCTGGAGCCGACAGGGGGGCTATGGCTACACCTTC
TRBJ1-2 | TRBV4-1 | 15 | - | CASSQEEGTNYGYTF | TGCGCCAGCAGCCAAGAGGAGGGTACTAACTATGGCTACACCTTC
TRBJ2-1 | TRBV5-1 | 15 | - | CASSRPGASYNEQFF | TGCGCCAGCAGCCGACCGGGTGCCTCCTACAATGAGCAGTTCTTC
TRBJ2-7 | TRBV4-1 | 16 | TRBD1 | CASSGKTGTGEGEQYF | TGCGCCAGCAGCGGAAAAACCGGGACAGGGGAGGGCGAGCAGTACTTC
TRBJ1-5 | TRBV5-6 | 12 | - | CASSGGNQPQHF | TGTGCCAGCAGCGGAGGCAATCAGCCCCAGCATTTT
TRBJ1-4 | TRBV27 | 14 | - | CASMSRMVGEKLFF | TGTGCCAGCATGAGCAGGATGGTCGGAGAAAAACTGTTTTTT
TRBJ1-3 | TRBV5-6 | 16 | TRBD1 | CASSGDRVFSGNTIYF | TGTGCCAGCAGCGGGGACAGAGTTTTCTCTGGAAACACCATATATTTT
TRBJ1-1 | TRBV7-3 | 14 | - | CASSPIPGDTEAFF | TGTGCCAGCAGCCCTATCCCGGGGGACACTGAAGCTTTCTTT
TRBJ2-3 | TRBV5-5 | 16 | - | CASSLALRASIDTQYF | TGTGCCAGCAGCTTGGCTCTTCGAGCTAGCATAGATACGCAGTATTTT
TRBJ1-1 | TRBV28 | 14 | TRBD1 | CASSPTGESTEAFF | TGTGCCAGCAGTCCGACAGGGGAGAGCACTGAAGCTTTCTTT
TRBJ1-1 | TRBV5-1 | 14 | - | CASSLGTENTEAFF | TGCGCCAGCAGCTTGGGTACAGAGAACACTGAAGCTTTCTTT
TRBJ1-6 | TRBV6-5 | 15 | - | CASTPKSSYNSPLHF | TGTGCCAGCACCCCAAAGAGCTCCTATAATTCACCCCTCCACTTT
TRBJ2-1 | TRBV7-3 | 13 | - | CASSLGHVNEQFF | TGTGCCAGCAGCTTAGGGCACGTAAATGAGCAGTTCTTC
TRBJ1-1 | TRBV7-9 | 16 | TRBD1 | CASSSGTGGMNTEAFF | TGTGCCAGCTCCTCCGGGACAGGGGGCATGAACACTGAAGCTTTCTTT
TRBJ2-2 | TRBV4-1 | 15 | TRBD2 | CASRVAGANTGELFF | TGCGCCAGCAGGGTAGCGGGGGCAAACACCGGGGAGCTGTTTTTT
TRBJ1-5 | TRBV6-1 | 14 | TRBD1 | CASSVDRGNQPQHF | TGTGCCAGCAGTGTCGACAGGGGAAACCAGCCCCAGCATTTT
TRBJ1-1 | TRBV29-1 | 14 | - | CSEIRETGKGEAFF | TGCAGCGAGATCCGGGAGACCGGTAAGGGTGAAGCTTTCTTT
TRBJ1-5 | TRBV13 | 16 | TRBD1 | CASSLGGQGAEQPQHF | TGTGCCAGCAGCTTAGGAGGACAGGGGGCAGAACAGCCCCAGCATTTT
TRBJ1-2 | TRBV5-1 | 16 | - | CASSALHGALSYGYTF | TGCGCCAGCAGCGCGTTACATGGGGCCTTAAGCTATGGCTACACCTTC
TRBJ2-3 | TRBV28 | 13 | - | CASSFSTSDTQYF | TGTGCCAGCAGTTTTAGTACCTCAGATACGCAGTATTTT
TRBJ2-7 | TRBV15 | 12 | - | CASSGESYEQYF | TGTGCCAGTTCCGGGGAGTCCTACGAGCAGTACTTC
TRBJ2-5 | TRBV5-6 | 14 | TRBD2 | CASSSGGGRETQYF | TGTGCCAGCAGCTCCGGCGGGGGTCGGGAGACCCAGTACTTC
TRBJ2-1 | TRBV7-2 | 17 | TRBD2 | CASSLGGLAGGRGEQFF | TGTGCCAGCAGCCTGGGCGGACTAGCGGGGGGGCGCGGTGAGCAGTTCTTC